This TCR beta chain was observed in a study of blood T cell repertoires in COVID-19 (TCRdb year 2020). For the study in its entirety: Samples from collaborators originated in the United States, Italy and Spain and spanned both the acute and convalescent phases of COVID-19. The prospective study material was composed of cDNA or gDNA derived from T cells, B-cell-depleted T cells, or PBMCs. HLA class I and class II types, where available, came from metadata supplied by the sample provider rather than from assay-based typing. The samples were drawn from two sources: the first 160 participants of the ongoing ImmuneRACE study, and 950 to 1,500 subjects contributed by 6 global collaborators. The dataset comprised deeply sampled blood TCRbeta repertoires from subjects exposed to, actively infected with, or recovered from COVID-19. A freely available public database, intended as a resource for researchers studying the immune response to SARS-CoV-2, is where the repertoires were released. The sample metadata nearly always contained a de-identified subject ID, COVID-19 status, age in years and sex.

TCRbeta CDR3 regions were amplified from genomic DNA by means of the immunoSEQ Assay, a bias-controlled multiplex PCR. In the original analysis: The number of nucleated cells in each sample was estimated by amplification of reference gene primers within the assay. To quantify the absolute abundance of each unique TCRbeta CDR3 rearrangement, sequence reads were collapsed and filtered. For each sample, productive Simpson clonality was calculated as the square root of Simpson's diversity index over productive rearrangements. TCRdb re-hosts the immuneACCESS table, in-frame sequences only. Its copies lack some clones; in the studies checked, an unresolved V gene accounts for under half of them, and the cause for the rest is not known. The V and J calls and the clone size are those of that table, but D and trimming were determined from the DNA. This sample is represented by roughly 150,000 clones; about 83% of them were singletons. The ten largest clones take up under 6% of the sample.

CDR1 SGDLS and CDR2 YYNGEE are derived from the germline V gene. Trimming takes 0 bases from V and 0 bases from J, and the germline ends sit 9 bases apart. Taken from cysteine to phenylalanine, the CDR3 has 16 residues. Solely the CDR3 DNA is kept, with 48 bases framed from the first base. This clone was recorded only once. Its antigen is currently not known. No clone much larger than this one lies a single base away; base qualities are absent. What the authors observed across the whole study: The quantity of clinical and demographic metadata differed by source and by participant and was supplied without curation.

The collaborating institutions used their own protocols to collect whole blood in K2EDTA tubes. For TCRbeta analysis, collaborators shipped samples in one of three forms: frozen whole blood, isolated PBMCs, or DNA extracted from either of those sample types. The sequence was obtained from a human donor in a cohort sampled during active COVID-19. Input material: peripheral blood. The V gene is TRBV9 and the J gene is TRBJ1-4, with the D segment identity uncertain. The CDR3 region reads CASSVGTAATNEKLFF. The sequence in DNA is TGTGCCAGCAGCGTAGGAACAGCTGCAACTAATGAAAAACTGTTTTTT.